The 7 T cell receptor beta chains in this list originate from one sample, sequenced in a study of cytomegalovirus exposure and HLA in healthy donors (dated by TCRdb to between 2016 and 2019). Library prep was done by the immunoSEQ multiplex PCR assay. For the multiplex PCR, a mixture combining 60 forward primers for TCR Vbeta segments and 13 reverse primers for TCR Jbeta segments was used. Sourced from immuneACCESS, this table was stored by TCRdb with only in-frame sequences that have V and J called. A share of the clones is absent; for the studies checked, an unresolved V gene accounts for under half, and the remainder has no known explanation. This sample gives fewer than 250,000 clones in total; about 81% of them show up just once. Of the sample, approximately 4.8% falls within the top ten clones. Sequenced material: PBMCs. Receptors were obtained from a man in his thirties or forties in good health and CMV-seropositive.

The rearrangement joins TRBV7-6 to TRBJ1-5; D gene ambiguous. V lost 5 bases and J 4 bases, leaving 15 bases between the germline ends. Germline V gene data show CDR1 as SGHVS and CDR2 as FNYEAQ. The CDR3 runs to 15 residues. In DNA, the CDR3 is TGTGCCAGCAGCGCCCGAAGCGCTGGGAATCAGCCCCAGCATTTT. This translates into CASSARSAGNQPQHF.

A note on this clone: The junction does not match germline at one end; this may be a read error. J is TRBJ2-3 and V is TRBV7-7; tentative D call: TRBD2 (6 bases). Germline CDR1 reads SSHAT; CDR2 reads FNYEAQ (reference sequence). The CDR3 sequence is 14 residues long. The CDR3 reads CASSLGTPPDTQYF. The CDR3 DNA is TGTGCTAGCAGCTTAGGGACTCCTCCTGATACGCAGTATTTT.

CDR3 DNA: TGTGCCAGCAGCATAGGGGGGACAGGGGAGGATACGCAGTATTTT. Translation: CASSIGGTGEDTQYF. V and J are TRBV2 and TRBJ2-3, with 10 positions matching TRBD1. The CDR3 is 15 residues long. V dropped 6 bases and J dropped 6; count of bases not matched to a gene: 9. The germline CDR1 and CDR2 sequences are SNHLY and FYNNEI.

V usage is TRBV9 and J usage is TRBJ1-6; D may be TRBD1 (6 bases). The germline V gene encodes CDR1 SGDLS and CDR2 YYNGEE. With 4 bases removed from V and 7 bases from J, the gap between germline ends came to 12 bases. This CDR3 is built from 14 residues. In DNA, the CDR3 is TGTGCCAGCAGCCCGGGACAAGTAAATTCACCCCTCCACTTT. This sequence encodes CASSPGQVNSPLHF.

This chain uses TRBV4-2 with TRBJ2-7, with TRBD1 identical over 10 bases. The germline V gene encodes CDR1 LGHNA and CDR2 YNFKEQ. CDR3 size: 16 residues. V lost 1 base to trimming and J lost 4 bases; unmatched junction nucleotides: 7. Here the CDR3 DNA reads TGTGCCAGCAGCCAAGCCGGGACAGGGGTAGGGTACGAGCAGTACTTC. This gives the protein CASSQAGTGVGYEQYF.

The chain joins TRBV28 to TRBJ1-1; TRBD1 is a possible D gene (5 bases). Germline CDR1 reads MDHEN; CDR2 reads SYDVKM. The CDR3 is 13 residues long. Trimming removed 8 bases at V and 1 base at J, with 11 bases between. The CDR3 bases are TGTGCCAGCCTCGCGGGGGGGAACACTGAAGCTTTCTTT. The encoded protein is CASLAGGNTEAFF.

The chain uses TRBV28 and TRBJ2-3; 14 bases fit TRBD2. Trimming removed 6 bases from V and 4 bases from J; junction bases left unmatched: 6. Germline V gene sequence: CDR1 MDHEN, CDR2 SYDVKM. The length of the CDR3 is 16 residues. CDR3: CASRSGLAGGSDTQYF. CDR3 bases: TGTGCCAGCAGGTCAGGACTAGCGGGAGGTTCAGATACGCAGTATTTT.